This TCR beta chain was recovered during a study of radiation and T cells in renal cell carcinoma. For this clone: Its antigen remains unidentified.

Measured with immunoSEQ multiplex PCR; TCRdb has only the in-frame clones, and not every one. This table holds 150,000 or so clones, over 75% found once. This CDR3 is built from 17 residues. V lost 1 base and J lost 4; bases outside the gene matches: 8. Germline V lookup: CDR1 SGHTA, CDR2 FQGNSA. Time point described: baseline pretreatment blood. The treatment: 15 Gy SBRT to primary tumor, nephrectomy 4 weeks later. Serial blood draws occurred at baseline and 2 and 4 weeks post-SBRT. The patient's renal cell carcinoma had clear cell pathology. The study's findings and limits: Without pretreatment biopsies, baseline tumor clonotype presence was undetermined. In blood, top tumor clones expanded by 2 weeks, shrinking by 4.

V is TRBV7-2 and J is TRBJ2-1; 9 nucleotides align to TRBD2. The sequences come from blood, collected from a patient whose treatment included radiotherapy and nephrectomy. This receptor was identified in a woman between 50 and 59 years old with renal cell carcinoma. DNA of the CDR3: TGTGCCAGCAGCTTAGTTAGCGGGGGCCGACAATACAATGAGCAGTTCTTC. Protein: CASSLVSGGRQYNEQFF.